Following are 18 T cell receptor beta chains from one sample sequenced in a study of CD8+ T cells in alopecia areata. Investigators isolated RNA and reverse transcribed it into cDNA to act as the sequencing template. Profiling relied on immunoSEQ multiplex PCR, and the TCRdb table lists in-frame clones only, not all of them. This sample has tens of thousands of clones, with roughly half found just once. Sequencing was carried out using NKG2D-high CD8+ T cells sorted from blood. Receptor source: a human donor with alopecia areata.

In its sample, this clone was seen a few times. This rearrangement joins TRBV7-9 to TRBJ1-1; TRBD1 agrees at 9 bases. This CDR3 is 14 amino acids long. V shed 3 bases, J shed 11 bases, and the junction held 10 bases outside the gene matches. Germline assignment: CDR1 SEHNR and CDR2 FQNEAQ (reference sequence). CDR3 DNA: TGTGCCAGCAGCTTGGGACAGGGACCGGCTCTGGCTTTCTTT. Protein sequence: CASSLGQGPALAFF.

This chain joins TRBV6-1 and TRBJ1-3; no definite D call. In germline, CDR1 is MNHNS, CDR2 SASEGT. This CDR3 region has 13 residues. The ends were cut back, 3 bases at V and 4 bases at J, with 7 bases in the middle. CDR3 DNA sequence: TGTGCCAGCAGTGATTGGACGGGAAACACCATATATTTT. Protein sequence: CASSDWTGNTIYF.

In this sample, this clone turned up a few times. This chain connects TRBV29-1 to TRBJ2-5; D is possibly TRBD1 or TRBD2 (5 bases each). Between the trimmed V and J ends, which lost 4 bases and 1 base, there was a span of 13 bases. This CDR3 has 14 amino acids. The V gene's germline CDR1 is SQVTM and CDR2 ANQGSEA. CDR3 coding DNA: TGCAGCGTTGTCCCGGGACCGATCCAAGAGACCCAGTACTTC. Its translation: CSVVPGPIQETQYF.

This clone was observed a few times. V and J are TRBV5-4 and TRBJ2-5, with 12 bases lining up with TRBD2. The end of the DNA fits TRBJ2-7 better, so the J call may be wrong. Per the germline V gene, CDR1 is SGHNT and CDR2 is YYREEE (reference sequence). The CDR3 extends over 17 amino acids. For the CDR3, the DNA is TGTGCCAGCAGCTTGGCCGGGACTAGCGGGCTTCCCTACGAGCAGTACTTC. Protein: CASSLAGTSGLPYEQYF.

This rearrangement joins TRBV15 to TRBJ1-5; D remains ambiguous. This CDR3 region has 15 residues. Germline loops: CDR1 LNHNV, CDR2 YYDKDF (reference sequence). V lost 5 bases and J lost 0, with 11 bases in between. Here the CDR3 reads CATSSQRDSNQPQHF. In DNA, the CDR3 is TGTGCCACCAGCTCACAGAGGGATAGCAATCAGCCCCAGCATTTT. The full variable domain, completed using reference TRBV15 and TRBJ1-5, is DAMVIQNPRYQVTQFGKPVTLSCSQTLNHNVMYWYQQKSSQAPKLLFHYYDKDFNNEADTPDNFQSRRPNTSFCFLDIRSPGLGDTAMYLCATSSQRDSNQPQHFGDGTRLSIL.

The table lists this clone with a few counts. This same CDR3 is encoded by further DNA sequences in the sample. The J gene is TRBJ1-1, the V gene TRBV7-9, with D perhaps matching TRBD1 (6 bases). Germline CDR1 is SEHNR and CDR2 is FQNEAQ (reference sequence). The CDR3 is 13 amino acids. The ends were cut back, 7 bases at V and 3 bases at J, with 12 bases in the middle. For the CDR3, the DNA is TGTGCCAGCACCGGGGGCGGGTACACTGAAGCTTTCTTT. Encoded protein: CASTGGGYTEAFF.

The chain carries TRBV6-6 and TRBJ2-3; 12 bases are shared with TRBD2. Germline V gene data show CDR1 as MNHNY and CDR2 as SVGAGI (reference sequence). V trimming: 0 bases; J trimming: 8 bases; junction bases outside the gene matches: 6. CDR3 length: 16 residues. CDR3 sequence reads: CASSYSASGGAGTQYF. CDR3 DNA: TGTGCCAGCAGTTACTCCGCTAGCGGGGGGGCAGGTACGCAGTATTTT.

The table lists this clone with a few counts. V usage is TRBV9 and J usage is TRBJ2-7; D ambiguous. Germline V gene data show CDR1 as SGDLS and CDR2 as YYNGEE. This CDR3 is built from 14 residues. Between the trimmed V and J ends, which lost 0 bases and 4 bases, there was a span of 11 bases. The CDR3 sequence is CASSVAVSGYEQYF. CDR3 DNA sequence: TGTGCCAGCAGCGTAGCAGTCAGTGGGTACGAGCAGTACTTC.

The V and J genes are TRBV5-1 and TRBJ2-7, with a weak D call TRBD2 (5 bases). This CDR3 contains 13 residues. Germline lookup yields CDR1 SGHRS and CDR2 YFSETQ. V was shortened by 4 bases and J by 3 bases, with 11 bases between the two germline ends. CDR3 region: CASSREPLYEQYF. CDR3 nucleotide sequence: TGCGCCAGCAGCAGGGAGCCCCTCTACGAGCAGTACTTC.

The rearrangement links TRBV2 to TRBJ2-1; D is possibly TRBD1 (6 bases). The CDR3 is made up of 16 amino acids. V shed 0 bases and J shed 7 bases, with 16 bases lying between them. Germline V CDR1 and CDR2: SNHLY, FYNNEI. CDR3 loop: CASSEAGLRQGNEQFF. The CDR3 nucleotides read TGTGCCAGCAGTGAAGCGGGTCTCCGGCAGGGGAATGAGCAGTTCTTC.

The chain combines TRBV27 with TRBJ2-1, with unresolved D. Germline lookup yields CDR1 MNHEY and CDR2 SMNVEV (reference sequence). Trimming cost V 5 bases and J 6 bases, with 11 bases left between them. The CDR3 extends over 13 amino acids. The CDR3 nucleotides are TGTGCCAGCAGTCCGTTTGATCTCAATGAGCAGTTCTTC. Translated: CASSPFDLNEQFF.

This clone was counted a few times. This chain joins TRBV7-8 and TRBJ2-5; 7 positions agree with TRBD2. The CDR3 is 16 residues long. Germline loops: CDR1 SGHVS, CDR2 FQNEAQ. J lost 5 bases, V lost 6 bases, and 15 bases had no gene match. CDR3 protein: CASSPTTSVGGETQYF. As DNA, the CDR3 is TGTGCCAGCAGTCCCACTACTAGCGTCGGCGGGGAGACCCAGTACTTC.

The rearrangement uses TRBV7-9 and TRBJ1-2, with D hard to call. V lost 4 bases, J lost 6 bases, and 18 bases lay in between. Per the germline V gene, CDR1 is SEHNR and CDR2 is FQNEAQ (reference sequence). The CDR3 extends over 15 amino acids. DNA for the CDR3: TGTGCCAGCAGCTCCTCGACAACATCCCGGGATGGCTACACCTTC. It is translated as CASSSSTTSRDGYTF.

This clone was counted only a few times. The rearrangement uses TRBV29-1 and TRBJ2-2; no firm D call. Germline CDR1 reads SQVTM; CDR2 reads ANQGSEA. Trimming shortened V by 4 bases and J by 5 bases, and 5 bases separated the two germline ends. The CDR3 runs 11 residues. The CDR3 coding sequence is TGCAGCGTTGTAGGTACCGGGGAGCTGTTTTTT. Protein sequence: CSVVGTGELFF.

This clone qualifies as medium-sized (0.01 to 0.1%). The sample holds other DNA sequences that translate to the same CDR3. CDR3 sequence reads: CASSLGQGGNEKLFF. Here the CDR3 DNA reads TGCGCCAGCAGCTTGGGTCAGGGGGGTAATGAAAAACTGTTTTTT. The V and J genes are TRBV5-1 and TRBJ1-4, with TRBD1 matching over 7 bases. Germline V gives CDR1 SGHRS, CDR2 YFSETQ. V lost 0 bases and J lost 4; bases outside the gene matches: 3. The CDR3 covers 15 residues.

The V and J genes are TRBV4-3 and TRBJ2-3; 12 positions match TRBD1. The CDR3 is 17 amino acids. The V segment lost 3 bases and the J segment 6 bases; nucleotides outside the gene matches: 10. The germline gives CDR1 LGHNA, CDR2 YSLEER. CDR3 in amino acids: CASSQAPWDRGLDTQYF. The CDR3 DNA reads TGCGCCAGCAGCCAGGCGCCATGGGACAGGGGGCTCGATACGCAGTATTTT.

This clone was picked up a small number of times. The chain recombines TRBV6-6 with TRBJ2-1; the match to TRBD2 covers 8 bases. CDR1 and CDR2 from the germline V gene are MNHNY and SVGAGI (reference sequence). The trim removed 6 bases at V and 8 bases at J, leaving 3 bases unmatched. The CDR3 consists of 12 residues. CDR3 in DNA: TGTGCCAGCAGCGTCGGGGGGGATGAGCAGTTCTTC. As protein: CASSVGGDEQFF.

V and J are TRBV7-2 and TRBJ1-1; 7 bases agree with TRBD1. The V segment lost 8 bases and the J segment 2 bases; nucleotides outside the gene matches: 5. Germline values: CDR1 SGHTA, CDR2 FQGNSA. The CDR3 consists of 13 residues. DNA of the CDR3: TGTGCCAGCGGCATAGGGGGCAACACTGAAGCTTTCTTT. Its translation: CASGIGGNTEAFF. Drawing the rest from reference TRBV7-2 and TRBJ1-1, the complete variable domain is GAGVSQSPSNKVTEKGKDVELRCDPISGHTALYWYRQSLGQGLEFLIYFQGNSAPDKSGLPSDRFSAERTGGSVSTLTIQRTQQEDSAVYLCASGIGGNTEAFFGQGTRLTVV.